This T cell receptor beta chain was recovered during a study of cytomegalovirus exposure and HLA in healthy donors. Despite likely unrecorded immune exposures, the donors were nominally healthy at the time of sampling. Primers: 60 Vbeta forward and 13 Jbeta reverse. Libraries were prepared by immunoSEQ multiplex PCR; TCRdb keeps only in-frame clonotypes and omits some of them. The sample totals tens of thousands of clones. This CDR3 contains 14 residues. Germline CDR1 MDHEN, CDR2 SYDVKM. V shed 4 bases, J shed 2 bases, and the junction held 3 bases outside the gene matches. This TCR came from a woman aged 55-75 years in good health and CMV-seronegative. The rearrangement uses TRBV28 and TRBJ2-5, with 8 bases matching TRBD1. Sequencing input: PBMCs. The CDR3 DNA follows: TGTGCCAGCAGTTCTACAGGGGGTCAAGAGACCCAGTACTTC. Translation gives CASSSTGGQETQYF.